This TCR beta chain comes out of a study of CDR3 diversity in severe acne. A single record per CDR3 protein comes from TCRdb applying MiXCR to the PCR reads. The table shows roughly 93,000 distinct CDR3 sequences, with around 54% occurring only once. What was sequenced was blood. The receptor was derived from a male donor with severe acne vulgaris.

The CDR3 region is CASSRRVFDEKLFF. The CDR3, as DNA: TGTGCCAGCAGCCGCAGGGTTTTTGATGAAAAACTGTTTTTT. The chain joins TRBV7-2 to TRBJ1-4; tentative D call: TRBD1 (5 bases). Germline-derived CDR1 and CDR2 are SGHTA and FQGNSA. V gave up 5 bases and J gave up 6 bases, with 13 bases separating them. The length of the CDR3 is 14 residues.